The 22 T cell receptor beta chains given below trace back to one sample, sequenced in a study of tumor T cells in aggressive B-cell lymphoma. Sequenced by immunoSEQ multiplex PCR; TCRdb stores in-frame clones only, minus some. The table lists about 660 clones, over 80% of them singletons, with roughly 13% in the top ten. Sequencing was done on a sample of tumor tissue. All receptors come from an adult with diffuse large B cell lymphoma.

This clone was counted between two and nine times. V and J are TRBV10-3 and TRBJ1-1, with D tentatively TRBD1 (6 bases). The CDR3 has 14 amino acids. Germline lookup yields CDR1 ENHRY and CDR2 SYGVKD. Trimming removed 4 bases at V and 3 bases at J, with 12 bases between. CDR3 coding DNA: TGTGCCATCAGTGTCAACAGGGAGTACACTGAAGCTTTCTTT. This translates into CAISVNREYTEAFF.

Note on this clone: A read error may produce the germline difference seen at one junction end. This sequence joins TRBV5-6 and TRBJ1-1, with TRBD1 matching 7 bases. Per the germline V gene, CDR1 is SGHDT and CDR2 is YYEEEE. This CDR3 has 17 residues. CDR3 region: CASSLWVGAGGNTEAFF. CDR3 DNA sequence: TGTGCCAGCAGCTTATGGGTGGGGGCAGGGGGGAACACCGAAGCTTTCTTT. The complete variable domain, with remaining parts taken from reference TRBV5-6 and TRBJ1-1, reads DAGVTQSPTHLIKTRGQQVTLRCSPKSGHDTVSWYQQALGQGPQFIFQYYEEEERQRGNFPDRFSGHQFPNYSSELNVNALLLGDSALYLCASSLWVGAGGNTEAFFGQGTRLTVV.

This clone has only one observation. The J gene is TRBJ1-1, the V gene TRBV18; maybe TRBD1 (5 bases). This CDR3 is built from 14 residues. Trimming shortened V by 4 bases and J by 3 bases, and 12 bases separated the two germline ends. Germline CDR1 is KGHSH and CDR2 is LQKENI. CDR3 sequence (DNA): TGTGCCAGCTCACAAGGGGCGGGGGACACTGAAGCTTTCTTT. It translates to CASSQGAGDTEAFF.

This clone was seen a handful of times. The chain is built from TRBV29-1 and TRBJ2-3; D might be TRBD2 (6 bases). V lost 4 bases and J lost 1, with 12 bases in between. From germline, CDR1 is SQVTM and CDR2 ANQGSEA. The CDR3 length is 14 residues. The CDR3 bases are TGCAGCGTTGCCGCCGGCGGGGGCACAGATACGCAGTATTTT. Translation: CSVAAGGGTDTQYF.

V and J are TRBV28 and TRBJ1-2; TRBD1 might be the D (6 bases). The CDR3 has 13 residues. The germline CDR1 and CDR2 sequences are MDHEN and SYDVKM. Trimming took off 2 bases at V and 2 bases at J, with 6 bases between the two ends. The CDR3 is CASSLGGNYGYTF. The CDR3 DNA sequence: TGTGCCAGCAGTTTAGGGGGCAACTATGGCTACACCTTC.

The rearrangement uses TRBV18 and TRBJ1-1; tentative D call: TRBD1 (6 bases). The CDR3 runs 15 residues. V was clipped by 4 bases and J by 7 bases, with 19 bases between them. Germline V gives CDR1 KGHSH, CDR2 LQKENI. This CDR3 reads CASSLQGTWGIEAFF. CDR3 sequence (DNA): TGTGCCAGCTCACTTCAGGGGACCTGGGGGATTGAAGCTTTCTTT. The variable domain in full, completed from reference TRBV18 and TRBJ1-1, reads NAGVMQNPRHLVRRRGQEARLRCSPMKGHSHVYWYRQLPEEGLKFMVYLQKENIIDESGMPKERFSAEFPKEGPSILRIQQVVRGDSAAYFCASSLQGTWGIEAFFGQGTRLTVV.

The chain is built from TRBV7-9 and TRBJ2-5; tentatively, D is TRBD1 (6 bases). Trimming took off 0 bases at V and 3 bases at J, with 11 bases between the two ends. This CDR3 has 15 amino acids. The germline V gene has CDR1 SEHNR and CDR2 FQNEAQ (reference sequence). The DNA of the CDR3 is TGTGCCAGCAGCTTAGCGGCAGGGGTAAAAGAGACCCAGTACTTC. This translates into CASSLAAGVKETQYF.

CDR3 region: CASRQGSGYTF. The CDR3 DNA follows: TGTGCCAGTCGTCAGGGGTCTGGCTACACCTTC. The chain recombines TRBV28 with TRBJ1-2, with TRBD1 as a possible D gene (6 bases). V was cut by 9 bases and J by 7 bases, with 12 bases left in between. This CDR3 has 11 amino acids. CDR1 and CDR2 (germline): MDHEN, SYDVKM.

The chain carries TRBV2 and TRBJ2-1; the match to TRBD2 covers 8 bases. This CDR3 is built from 13 residues. With V trimmed by 8 bases and J by 5 bases, 5 bases remained unmatched. The germline V gene encodes CDR1 SNHLY and CDR2 FYNNEI. The CDR3 sequence is CASLAGTNNEQFF. The CDR3 DNA reads TGTGCCAGCCTAGCGGGTACCAACAATGAGCAGTTCTTC. Looking up the rest from reference TRBV2 and TRBJ2-1 gives the full variable domain: EPEVTQTPSHQVTQMGQEVILRCVPISNHLYFYWYRQILGQKVEFLVSFYNNEISEKSEIFDDQFSVERPDGSNFTLKIRSTKLEDSAMYFCASLAGTNNEQFFGPGTRLTVL.

The chain has TRBV27 and TRBJ1-6; the match to TRBD1 covers 7 bases. The CDR3 runs to 16 residues. The ends lost 7 bases at V and 6 bases at J; junction bases unmatched: 12. CDR1 MNHEY and CDR2 SMNVEV come from the germline V gene (reference sequence). CDR3 coding DNA: TGTGCCAGCAAATATACATCACAGGGGACTAATTCACCCCTCCACTTT. Translated: CASKYTSQGTNSPLHF.

The J gene is TRBJ2-7, the V gene TRBV6-5; D unresolved. The germline V gene encodes CDR1 MNHEY and CDR2 SVGAGI. Trimming removed 4 bases from V and 7 bases from J, with 11 bases in between. This CDR3 comprises 12 residues. The CDR3, as DNA: TGTGCCAGCAGTTCCCCTGAAGAGGAGCAGTACTTC. Its protein product is CASSSPEEEQYF.

The chain carries TRBV7-9 and TRBJ2-7, with D maybe TRBD2 (6 bases). Germline CDR1 is SEHNR and CDR2 is FQNEAQ (reference sequence). V shed 2 bases and J shed 3 bases, with 17 bases lying between them. The CDR3 sequence is 16 residues long. CDR3 loop: CASSLPPQGTVYEQYF. The DNA for the CDR3 is TGTGCCAGCAGCTTACCCCCACAAGGGACTGTCTACGAGCAGTACTTC.

The chain carries TRBV5-8 and TRBJ2-1, with 11 bases matching TRBD2. Germline V gene sequence: CDR1 SGHTS, CDR2 YDEGEE. The CDR3 length is 16 residues. Trimming at V came to 1 base and at J to 7 bases, leaving 7 bases not matched to a gene. The CDR3 spells CASSLQGLAERNEQFF. The CDR3 nucleotides are TGTGCCAGCAGCTTGCAGGGACTAGCGGAAAGAAATGAGCAGTTCTTC.

This clone was seen only a few times. This rearrangement joins TRBV28 to TRBJ1-2, with 8 bases matching TRBD1. Trimming removed 5 bases from V and 8 bases from J; junction bases left unmatched: 10. Germline V CDR1 and CDR2: MDHEN, SYDVKM. The CDR3 contains 14 residues. CDR3 in DNA: TGTGCCAGCAGTCCTTCAGGGGGCGCGGGGGGCTACACCTTC. This encodes CASSPSGGAGGYTF.

The chain couples TRBV28 to TRBJ2-7; D call uncertain. Germline CDR1 MDHEN, CDR2 SYDVKM. The CDR3 is made up of 14 amino acids. Between the trimmed V and J ends, which lost 2 bases and 2 bases, there was a span of 10 bases. CDR3 region: CASSLESRAYEQYF. The CDR3 coding sequence is TGTGCCAGCAGTTTAGAGAGCCGAGCCTACGAGCAGTACTTC.

This clone was seen once. CDR3 DNA: TGTGCCAGCAGCACCGGAGCCCAGCGGAACACCGGGGAGCTGTTTTTT. Translated, it gives CASSTGAQRNTGELFF. This chain links TRBV9 with TRBJ2-2; D is unclear. The length of the CDR3 is 16 residues. Trimming stripped 4 bases from V and 1 base from J, with 14 bases between. The germline CDR1 and CDR2 sequences are SGDLS and YYNGEE. Variable domain in full (rest from reference TRBV9 and TRBJ2-2): DSGVTQTPKHLITATGQRVTLRCSPRSGDLSVYWYQQSLDQGLQFLIQYYNGEERAKGNILERFSAQQFPDLHSELNLSSLELGDSALYFCASSTGAQRNTGELFFGEGSRLTVL.

This clone came up once. V usage is TRBV15 and J usage is TRBJ2-4, with D perhaps matching TRBD2 (6 bases). Germline lookup yields CDR1 LNHNV and CDR2 YYDKDF (reference sequence). The CDR3 totals 13 residues. Between the trimmed V and J ends, which lost 6 bases and 8 bases, there was a span of 14 bases. Here the CDR3 DNA reads TGTGCCACCAGGCCCCGGGACTGGGACATTCAGTACTTC. Encoded protein: CATRPRDWDIQYF.

V and J are TRBV29-1 and TRBJ2-1; 7 bases align to TRBD1. V shed 6 bases and J 15 bases; nucleotides not matched to a gene: 8. Per the germline V gene, CDR1 is SQVTM and CDR2 is ANQGSEA. This CDR3 is 10 amino acids long. CDR3 residues: CSVARQGVFF. Written as DNA, the CDR3 is TGCAGCGTCGCCCGACAGGGCGTGTTCTTC.

The J gene is TRBJ2-7, the V gene TRBV5-6; D is perhaps TRBD2 (6 bases). Germline CDR1 SGHDT, CDR2 YYEEEE. Trimming took off 5 bases at V and 2 bases at J, with 17 bases between the two ends. The CDR3 sequence is 15 residues long. The CDR3 here is CASRDSRRETYEQYF. The CDR3, as DNA: TGTGCCAGCAGGGACTCAAGGAGGGAGACCTACGAGCAGTACTTC.

The rearrangement links TRBV18 to TRBJ1-2; no definite D call. The germline CDR1 and CDR2 sequences are KGHSH and LQKENI. V was shortened by 6 bases and J by 0 bases, with 14 bases between the two germline ends. CDR3 length: 15 residues. The CDR3, as DNA: TGTGCCAGCTCCCCCGAGGGAACCCCTAACTATGGCTACACCTTC. It is translated as CASSPEGTPNYGYTF.

This clone was seen only once. This chain joins TRBV6-5 and TRBJ2-4, with TRBD1 matching over 8 bases. The CDR3 is 13 residues long. J was trimmed by 7 bases and V by 6 bases; bases with no gene match: 5. Germline V gives CDR1 MNHEY, CDR2 SVGAGI. CDR3 in DNA: TGTGCCAGCAGCCCAACAGGGGGGAACATTCAGTACTTC. Protein: CASSPTGGNIQYF.

This clone was detected only once. The chain uses TRBV28 and TRBJ1-2, with unresolved D. Germline lookup yields CDR1 MDHEN and CDR2 SYDVKM. The CDR3 is 12 residues long. The V end was cut by 6 bases, the J end by 4 bases, with 9 bases between. The CDR3 loop reads CASRTDGYGYTF. In nucleotides, the CDR3 is TGTGCCAGCAGAACAGACGGCTATGGCTACACCTTC.